These 5 T cell receptor beta chains were all obtained from the same sample, sequenced in a study of siplizumab effects on memory and regulatory T cells. Produced via immunoSEQ multiplex PCR; TCRdb's table is partial and in-frame only. The sample records tens of thousands of clones, less than 90% being singletons. The sequenced sample consisted of memory CD4+ T cells sorted from blood. Receptor source: a human donor in good health.

The genes are TRBV18 and TRBJ1-2; maybe TRBD1 (6 bases). The CDR3 runs to 14 residues. The germline V gene has CDR1 KGHSH and CDR2 LQKENI. V shed 1 base and J shed 6 bases, with 12 bases lying between them. For the CDR3, the DNA is TGTGCCAGCTCACCACGACAGGACAAGAATGGCTACACCTTC. Its protein product is CASSPRQDKNGYTF.

This rearrangement joins TRBV2 to TRBJ2-3; 7 positions match TRBD1. The CDR3 consists of 16 residues. CDR1 is SNHLY, CDR2 FYNNEI, per germline. V dropped 7 bases and J dropped 3; count of bases not matched to a gene: 13. The DNA of the CDR3 is TGTGCCAGCACCTCAGGGGGTCGAGGAAGGACAGATACGCAGTATTTT. It specifies CASTSGGRGRTDTQYF.

The CDR3 loop is CASSPPPSSGSNEQYF. In nucleotides, the CDR3 is TGTGCCAGCTCACCACCCCCCTCCAGCGGGAGTAACGAGCAGTACTTC. The chain employs TRBV18 and TRBJ2-7; the match to TRBD2 covers 8 bases. CDR1 and CDR2 from the germline V gene are KGHSH and LQKENI. CDR3 length equals 16 residues. J was trimmed by 5 bases and V by 0 bases; bases with no gene match: 9.

The rearrangement joins TRBV7-9 to TRBJ1-1; D is perhaps TRBD1 (5 bases). CDR1 and CDR2 (germline): SEHNR, FQNEAQ (reference sequence). The CDR3 runs 14 residues. V lost 5 bases and J lost 5, with 15 bases in between. The CDR3 DNA sequence: TGTGCCAGCAGCGATCTCAGGGTTGGAACTGAAGCTTTCTTT. It codes for CASSDLRVGTEAFF.

This clone was recorded once. V and J are TRBV6-6 and TRBJ2-7, with 8 bases identical to TRBD2. Germline V CDR1 and CDR2: MNHNY, SVGAGI (reference sequence). The J segment lost 2 bases and the V segment lost 4 bases, leaving 7 bases of the junction unmatched. This CDR3 is 15 amino acids long. The CDR3 region is CASSSGGYRAYEQYF. The CDR3 nucleotides read TGTGCCAGCAGTTCGGGGGGGTACAGAGCCTACGAGCAGTACTTC.